This TCR beta chain was sequenced during a study of CD4+ T cells in melanoma. With 3 bases clipped from V and 0 bases from J, the junction kept 4 bases outside the gene matches. Germline values: CDR1 SGHRS, CDR2 YFSETQ. This CDR3 comprises 15 residues. Profiling relied on immunoSEQ multiplex PCR, and the TCRdb table lists in-frame clones only, not all of them. Of 9,600 or so clones listed, about 70% were seen once; the top ten hold around 20%. As for this clone: Antigen unknown.

Study observations and caveats: Reportedly, melanoma neoantigen-specific CD4+ T cells showed varied differentiation states. A reported correlation linked neoantigen-specific CD4+ T cells to CD8+, macrophage and B cell function.

Input material: peripheral blood. J is TRBJ1-2 and V is TRBV5-1, with 8 bases that match TRBD1. This receptor was obtained from a human donor with melanoma. The CDR3 loop is CASSWDRPTNYGYTF. The CDR3 DNA follows: TGCGCCAGCAGCTGGGACAGGCCTACTAACTATGGCTACACCTTC.